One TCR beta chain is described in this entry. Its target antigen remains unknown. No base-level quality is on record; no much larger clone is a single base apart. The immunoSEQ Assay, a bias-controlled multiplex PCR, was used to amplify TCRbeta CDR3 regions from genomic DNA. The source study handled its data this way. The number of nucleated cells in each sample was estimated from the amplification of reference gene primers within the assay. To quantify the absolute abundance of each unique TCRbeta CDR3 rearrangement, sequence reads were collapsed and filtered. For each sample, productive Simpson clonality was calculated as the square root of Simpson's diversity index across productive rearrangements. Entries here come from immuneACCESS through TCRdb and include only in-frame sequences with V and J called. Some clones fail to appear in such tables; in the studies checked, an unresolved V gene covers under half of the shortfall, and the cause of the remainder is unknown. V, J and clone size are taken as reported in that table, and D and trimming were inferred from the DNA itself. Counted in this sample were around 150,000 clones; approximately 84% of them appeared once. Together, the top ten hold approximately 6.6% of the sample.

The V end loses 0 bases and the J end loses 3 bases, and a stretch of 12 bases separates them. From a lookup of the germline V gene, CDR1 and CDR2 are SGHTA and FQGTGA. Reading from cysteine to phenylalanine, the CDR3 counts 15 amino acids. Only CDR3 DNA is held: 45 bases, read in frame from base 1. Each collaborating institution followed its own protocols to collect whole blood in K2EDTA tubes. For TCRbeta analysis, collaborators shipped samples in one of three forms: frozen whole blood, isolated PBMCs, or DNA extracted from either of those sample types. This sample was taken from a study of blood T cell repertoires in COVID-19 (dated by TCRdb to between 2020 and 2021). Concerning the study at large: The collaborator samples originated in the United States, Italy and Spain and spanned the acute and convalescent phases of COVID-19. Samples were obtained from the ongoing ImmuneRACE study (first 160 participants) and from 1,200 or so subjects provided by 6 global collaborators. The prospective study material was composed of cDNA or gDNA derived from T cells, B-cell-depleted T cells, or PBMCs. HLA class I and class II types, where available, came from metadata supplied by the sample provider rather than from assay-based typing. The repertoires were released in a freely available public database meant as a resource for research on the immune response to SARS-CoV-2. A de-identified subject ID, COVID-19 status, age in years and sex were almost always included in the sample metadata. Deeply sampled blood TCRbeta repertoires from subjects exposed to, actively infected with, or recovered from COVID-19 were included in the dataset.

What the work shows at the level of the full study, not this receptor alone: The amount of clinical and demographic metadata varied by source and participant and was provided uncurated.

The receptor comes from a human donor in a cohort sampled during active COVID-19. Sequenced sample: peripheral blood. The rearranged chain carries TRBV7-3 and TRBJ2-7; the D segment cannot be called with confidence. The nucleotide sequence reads TGTGCCAGCAGCTTAACGGGTCGGCCAGGCTACGAGCAGTACTTC. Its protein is CASSLTGRPGYEQYF.